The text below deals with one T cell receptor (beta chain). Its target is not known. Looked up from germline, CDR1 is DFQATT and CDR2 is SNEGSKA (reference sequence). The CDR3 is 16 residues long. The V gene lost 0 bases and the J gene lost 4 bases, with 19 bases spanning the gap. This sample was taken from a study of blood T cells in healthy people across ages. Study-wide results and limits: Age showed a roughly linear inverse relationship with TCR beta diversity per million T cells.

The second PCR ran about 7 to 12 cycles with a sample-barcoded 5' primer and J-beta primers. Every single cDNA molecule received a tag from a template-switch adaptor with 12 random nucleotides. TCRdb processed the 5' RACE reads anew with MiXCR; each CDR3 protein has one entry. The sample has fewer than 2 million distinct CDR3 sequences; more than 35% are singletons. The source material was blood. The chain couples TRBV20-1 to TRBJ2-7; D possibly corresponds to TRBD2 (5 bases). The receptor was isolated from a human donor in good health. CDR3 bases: TGCAGTGCTAGAGATGTGGCCGGGATGGGTGCATACGAGCAGTACTTC. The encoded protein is CSARDVAGMGAYEQYF.